This T cell receptor beta chain was sequenced in a study of Ad26.COV2.S vaccination and SARS-CoV-2 variants. The study's findings and limits: Spike-specific CD8+ and CD4+ T cell responses reportedly showed substantial breadth after vaccination. Vaccine recipients posted higher spike-specific TCR breadth than their placebo counterparts. The TCR breadth and depth analyses may have produced an underestimate of total T cell responses.

Generated by immunoSEQ multiplex PCR, the TCRdb table keeps only in-frame clones and is missing some. The sample records around 370,000 clones, 92% being singletons. This CDR3 contains 14 residues. The V end lost 0 bases, the J end lost 7 bases, and 8 bases lay between the germline ends. Germline V CDR1 and CDR2: SGHRS, YFSETQ. Concerning this clone: Its antigen is undetermined.

The receptor was derived from a human donor who had recovered from COVID-19. The gene calls are TRBV5-1 and TRBJ1-6, with D hard to call. The specimen was peripheral blood, collected after recovery from COVID-19. The CDR3 region has the DNA TGCGCCAGCAGCTTGGCCGGAGGAAATTCACCCCTCCACTTT. It encodes CASSLAGGNSPLHF.